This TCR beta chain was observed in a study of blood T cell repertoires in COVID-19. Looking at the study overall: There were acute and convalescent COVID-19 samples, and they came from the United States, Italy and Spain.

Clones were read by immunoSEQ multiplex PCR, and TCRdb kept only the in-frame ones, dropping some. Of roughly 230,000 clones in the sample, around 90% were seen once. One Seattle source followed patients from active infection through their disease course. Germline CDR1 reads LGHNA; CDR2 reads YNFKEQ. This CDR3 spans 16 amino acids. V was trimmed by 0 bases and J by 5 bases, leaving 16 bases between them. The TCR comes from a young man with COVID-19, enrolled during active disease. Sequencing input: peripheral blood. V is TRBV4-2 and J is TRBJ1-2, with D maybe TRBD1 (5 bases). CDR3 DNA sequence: TGTGCCAGCAGCCAAGAGGCAGGGTGGGAAGGATATGGCTACACCTTC. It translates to CASSQEAGWEGYGYTF.